This T cell receptor beta chain stems from a study of identical twins. One entry per CDR3 protein results from TCRdb running MiXCR on the 5' RACE reads. The table records some 500,000 distinct CDR3 sequences, about 20% of them present only once. V shed 7 bases and J shed 3 bases, with 15 bases lying between them. Germline lookup yields CDR1 DFQATT and CDR2 SNEGSKA (reference sequence). The CDR3 runs 13 residues. As concerns this clonotype: Its antigen remains unidentified.

Findings and caveats of the study: An excess of low generation probability was shown by twin-shared out-of-frame alpha sequences. Findings came from cross-sectional statistics, without long-term follow-up of donors. Beta out-of-frame twin sharing showed a weaker excess.

These data also formed part of another study, on T cells expressing NK-cell markers. That work contributes: The authors derived TCR beta repertoires from sorted CD3+CD56+NKG2C+, CD3+CD56+NKG2C- and CD3+CD56-NKG2C+ T cells.

This sequence originates from a woman aged 18-35 years in good health. This chain connects TRBV20-1 to TRBJ1-1, with TRBD1 as a possible D gene (6 bases). Sequenced input: CD4+ T cells sorted from blood. This CDR3 reads CSVTRDIDTEAFF. The CDR3 DNA follows: TGCAGTGTCACGCGGGACATCGACACTGAAGCTTTCTTT.